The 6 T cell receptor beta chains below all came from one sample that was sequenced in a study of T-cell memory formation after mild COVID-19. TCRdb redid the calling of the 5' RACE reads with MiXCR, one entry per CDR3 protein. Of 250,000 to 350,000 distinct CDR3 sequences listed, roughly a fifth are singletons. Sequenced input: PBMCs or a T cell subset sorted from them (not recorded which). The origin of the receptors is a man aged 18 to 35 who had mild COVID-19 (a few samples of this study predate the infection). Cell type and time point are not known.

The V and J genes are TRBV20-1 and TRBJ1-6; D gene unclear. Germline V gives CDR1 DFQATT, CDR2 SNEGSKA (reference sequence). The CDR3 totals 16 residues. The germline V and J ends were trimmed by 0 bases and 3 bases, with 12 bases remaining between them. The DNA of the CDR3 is TGCAGTGCTAGAGATCCTGAGGGCAGCTATAATTCACCCCTCCACTTT. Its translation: CSARDPEGSYNSPLHF.

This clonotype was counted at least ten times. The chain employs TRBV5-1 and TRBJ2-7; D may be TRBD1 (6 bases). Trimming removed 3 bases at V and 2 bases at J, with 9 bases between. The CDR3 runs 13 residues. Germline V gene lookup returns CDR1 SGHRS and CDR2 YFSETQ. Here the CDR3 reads CASSWDNTYEQYF. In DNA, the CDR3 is TGCGCCAGCAGCTGGGACAACACCTACGAGCAGTACTTC.

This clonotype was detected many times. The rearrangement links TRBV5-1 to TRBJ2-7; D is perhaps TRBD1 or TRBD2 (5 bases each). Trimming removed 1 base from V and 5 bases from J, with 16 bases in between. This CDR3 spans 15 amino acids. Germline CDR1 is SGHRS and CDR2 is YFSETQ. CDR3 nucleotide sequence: TGCGCCAGCAGCTTGTGGGGCATAGGAGGCGACGAGCAGTACTTC. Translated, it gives CASSLWGIGGDEQYF.

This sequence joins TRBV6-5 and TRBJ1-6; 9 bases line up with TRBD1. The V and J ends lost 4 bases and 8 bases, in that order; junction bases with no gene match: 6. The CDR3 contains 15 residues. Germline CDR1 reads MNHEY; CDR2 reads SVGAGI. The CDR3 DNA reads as TGTGCCAGCAGTTTCTACAGGGGGCGCGATTCACCCCTCCACTTT. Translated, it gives CASSFYRGRDSPLHF.

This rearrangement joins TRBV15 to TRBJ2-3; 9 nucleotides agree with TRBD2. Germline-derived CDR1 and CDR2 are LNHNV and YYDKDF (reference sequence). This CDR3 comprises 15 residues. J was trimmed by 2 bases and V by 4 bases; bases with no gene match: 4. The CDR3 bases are TGTGCCACCAGCAACGCGGGGGGGACCACAGATACGCAGTATTTT. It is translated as CATSNAGGTTDTQYF.

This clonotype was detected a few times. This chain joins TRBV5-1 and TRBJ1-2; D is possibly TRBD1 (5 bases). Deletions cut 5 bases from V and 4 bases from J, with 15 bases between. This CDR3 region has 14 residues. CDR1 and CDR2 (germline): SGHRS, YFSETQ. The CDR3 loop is CASSLSGPGYGYTF. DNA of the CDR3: TGCGCCAGCAGTTTATCGGGACCTGGCTATGGCTACACCTTC.